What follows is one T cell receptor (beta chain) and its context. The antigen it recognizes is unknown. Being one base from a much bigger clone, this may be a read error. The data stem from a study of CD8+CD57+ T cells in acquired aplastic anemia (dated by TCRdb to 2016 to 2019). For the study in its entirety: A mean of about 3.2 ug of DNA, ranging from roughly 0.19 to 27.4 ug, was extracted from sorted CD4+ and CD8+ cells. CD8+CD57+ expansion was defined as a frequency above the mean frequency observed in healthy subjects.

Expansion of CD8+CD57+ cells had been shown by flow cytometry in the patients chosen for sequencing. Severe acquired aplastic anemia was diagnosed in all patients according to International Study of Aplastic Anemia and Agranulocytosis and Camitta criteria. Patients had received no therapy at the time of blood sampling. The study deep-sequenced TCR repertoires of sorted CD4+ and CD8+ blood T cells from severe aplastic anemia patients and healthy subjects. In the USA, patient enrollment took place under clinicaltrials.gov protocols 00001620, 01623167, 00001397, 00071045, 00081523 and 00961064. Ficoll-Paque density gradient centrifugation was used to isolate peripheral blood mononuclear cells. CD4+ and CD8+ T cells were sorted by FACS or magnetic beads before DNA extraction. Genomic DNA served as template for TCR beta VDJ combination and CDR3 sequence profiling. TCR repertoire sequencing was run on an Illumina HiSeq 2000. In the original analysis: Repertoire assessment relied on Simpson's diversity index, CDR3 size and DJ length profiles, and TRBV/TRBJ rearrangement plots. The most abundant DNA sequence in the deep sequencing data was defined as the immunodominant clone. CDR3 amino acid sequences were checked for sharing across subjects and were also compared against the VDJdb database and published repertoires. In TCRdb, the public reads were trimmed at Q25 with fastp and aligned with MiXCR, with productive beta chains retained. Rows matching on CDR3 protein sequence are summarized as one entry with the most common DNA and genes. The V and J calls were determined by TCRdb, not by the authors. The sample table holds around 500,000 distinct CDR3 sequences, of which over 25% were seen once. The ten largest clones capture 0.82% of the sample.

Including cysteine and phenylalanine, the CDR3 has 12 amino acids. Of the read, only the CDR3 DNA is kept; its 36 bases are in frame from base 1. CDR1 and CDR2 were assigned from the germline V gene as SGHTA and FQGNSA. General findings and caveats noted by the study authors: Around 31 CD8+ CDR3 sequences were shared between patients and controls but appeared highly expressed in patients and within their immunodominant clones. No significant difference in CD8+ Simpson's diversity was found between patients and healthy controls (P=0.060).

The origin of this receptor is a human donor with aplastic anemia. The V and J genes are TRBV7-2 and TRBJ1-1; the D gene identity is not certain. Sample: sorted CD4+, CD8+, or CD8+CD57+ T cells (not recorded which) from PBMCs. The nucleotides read TGTGCCAGCAGCTTATCCACCACTGGAGCTTTCTTT. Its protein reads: CASSLSTTGAFF. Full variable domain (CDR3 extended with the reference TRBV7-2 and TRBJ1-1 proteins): GAGVSQSPSNKVTEKGKDVELRCDPISGHTALYWYRQSLGQGLEFLIYFQGNSAPDKSGLPSDRFSAERTGGSVSTLTIQRTQQEDSAVYLCASSLSTTGAFFGQGTRLTVV.